This T cell receptor (beta chain) was retrieved from a study of cytomegalovirus exposure and HLA in healthy donors. Study as a whole: In a later analysis, the approximately 120 validation repertoires were reported to have used the same platform as the 600 to 800 first-cohort repertoires.

The data were produced by immunoSEQ multiplex PCR, yet TCRdb's version contains in-frame clones alone and is incomplete. The table lists roughly 73,000 clones, 94% of them singletons. Study-wide results and caveats: The study designated 150 to 200 TCR beta chains cytomegalovirus-associated.

These donors were members of the approximately 110-subject validation cohort, a group separate from the roughly 670-subject first cohort. This CDR3 spans 15 amino acids. Per the germline V gene, CDR1 is KGHSH and CDR2 is LQKENI. With 3 bases clipped from V and 4 bases from J, the junction kept 4 bases outside the gene matches. Turning to this clone: Its antigen is unidentified.

This clonotype was sampled from a young man in good health and CMV-seropositive. This sequence joins TRBV18 and TRBJ1-5; TRBD1 aligns across 9 bases. Sequencing was performed on PBMCs. CDR3 nucleotide sequence: TGTGCCAGCTCACCTCAGGGACAGGGAAATCAGCCCCAGCATTTT. Amino acid sequence: CASSPQGQGNQPQHF.